This T cell receptor (beta chain) was captured by sequencing in a study of PD-1 blockade in classical Hodgkin lymphoma (TCRdb year 2020). Background for the entire study: Nivolumab dosing was 3 mg/kg intravenously every 2 weeks, continuing until either disease progression or unacceptable toxicity. The study used TCR beta sequencing and CyTOF to define a peripheral blood immune signature of response to PD-1 blockade in classical Hodgkin lymphoma. General study outcomes and caveats: Newly diagnosed patients were reported to have lower baseline TCR diversity than healthy donors, and relapsed/refractory patients were reported to have lower baseline TCR diversity still. Baseline diversity similar to that of newly diagnosed patients was observed in trial patients achieving complete response, whereas significantly lower diversity was observed in partial responders and progressors. The study was limited to a single clinical trial cohort, and causes of repertoire differences, possibly disease activity or prior therapy, remained undefined. Lower diversity was seen in patients whose nivolumab began less than 1 year after ASCT, and these patients were left out of later analyses so that immune reconstitution would not confound the results. A significant rise by C4D1 was seen in CD4+ but not CD8+ TCR diversity (p=0.0027 vs p=0.16), with the rise being most apparent in complete responders (p=0.02).

Trimming costs V 0 bases and J 0 bases, and their ends lie 13 bases apart. Inclusive of the bounding cysteine and phenylalanine, the CDR3 is 16 residues long. The only DNA kept is the CDR3, 48 bases in frame from the first base. The germline V gene yields SGHRS for CDR1 and YFSETQ for CDR2. The Qiagen DNeasy kit was used to extract genomic DNA from unsorted PBMCs and from the negatively selected CD4+ and CD8+ fractions. Using primers that anneal to V and J segments, immunoSEQ multiplex PCR amplified the TCR beta CDR3 regions. A synthetic immune receptor repertoire was used to minimize amplification bias, and any remaining bias was removed computationally after sequencing. Turning to the authors' computational methods: Repertoire diversity was quantified as the Shannon entropy index using custom Python scripts. Unsorted, CD4+ and CD8+ repertoires were examined separately, except in combined analyses, for which CD4+ and CD8+ sequences were merged in silico. A clone was considered expanded if an increase in frequency of at least 2-fold after treatment relative to C1D1 was found, and a pseudocount of 0.5 was applied to clones undetected at baseline. Clones with 0 or 1 copy at C1D1 were classified as singleton clones, and clones with 2 or more copies were classified as non-singleton clones. By matching protein sequences in sorted samples from the same patient, clones expanded in unsorted samples were annotated as CD4+, CD8+ or unknown. Wilcoxon tests on paired samples were used to test changes in diversity from C1D1 to C4D1. As stored in TCRdb, this immuneACCESS dataset retains in-frame rearrangements with V and J assigned. A fraction of the clones does not appear; measured against another copy, unresolved V genes explain less than half of the discrepancy, and the remainder lacks a known reason. V and J calls and clone size are given by that table; D and trimming were obtained from the DNA. The sample table lists about 98,000 clones, 92% of them with a count of one. The ten most abundant clones make up 2.8% of the sample.

About this clone itself: Its antigen has not been determined. No clone much larger than this one lies a single base away; base qualities are absent.

Reading the label with the study, this specimen's time point is: cycle 1 day 1 (C1D1), immediately before nivolumab initiation. Every trial patient had relapsed following autologous stem cell transplantation, and prior brentuximab vedotin exposure was what differed among cohorts A, B and C. The trial cohort included around 60 patients with relapsed/refractory classical Hodgkin lymphoma, and each patient had a best overall response of complete response, partial response or progressive disease. In the multi-cohort phase II CheckMate 205 trial, trial patients received single-agent nivolumab. Best overall response was determined by an independent review committee according to the 2007 International Working Group response criteria. Trial PBMCs were collected just before the start of nivolumab (C1D1) and during therapy at cycle 2 day 1 and cycle 4 day 1. Peripheral blood was collected in 8 mL Vacutainer Cell Preparation Tubes, from which PBMCs were isolated by centrifugation and then cryopreserved.

This chain is built from TRBV5-1 and TRBJ2-7; the D segment could be TRBD2, given 6 matching bases. This sample comprised peripheral blood mononuclear cells (PBMCs), obtained at baseline. The receptor's source is a human donor with classical Hodgkin lymphoma. The CDR3 in this case is CASSLAGGVNSYEQYF. The bases read TGCGCCAGCAGCTTGGCCGGGGGAGTCAACTCCTACGAGCAGTACTTC. The entire variable domain, with the stretches around the CDR3 drawn from the reference TRBV5-1 and TRBJ2-7 proteins, is KAGVTQTPRYLIKTRGQQVTLSCSPISGHRSVSWYQQTPGQGLQFLFEYFSETQRNKGNFPGRFSGRQFSNSRSEMNVSTLELGDSALYLCASSLAGGVNSYEQYFGPGTRLTVT.